This TCR beta chain was profiled in a study of cytomegalovirus exposure and HLA in healthy donors. This CDR3 region has 16 residues. Germline V CDR1 and CDR2: MDHEN, SYDVKM. Trimming cost V 5 bases and J 0 bases, with 11 bases left between them. The PCR ran on 60 Vbeta and 13 Jbeta primers. Profiling relied on immunoSEQ multiplex PCR, and the TCRdb table lists in-frame clones only, not all of them. The data contain 55,000 to 80,000 clones, 65% to 85% of them seen just once; the ten biggest clones take up over 2.5%. The receptor was derived from a young woman in good health and CMV-seronegative. What was sequenced was PBMCs. The chain joins TRBV28 to TRBJ2-6, with D perhaps matching TRBD1 (5 bases). The CDR3 DNA is TGTGCCAGCAGTAACCTCAGGGTCTCTGGGGCCAACGTCCTGACTTTC. Translation: CASSNLRVSGANVLTF.